This T cell receptor (beta chain) was documented in a study of shared clonotypes between healthy human individuals. CD45RO-negative cells were positively selected for CCR7, leaving out terminally differentiated effector memory CD45RA+ cells. The CDR3 length is 14 residues. J was trimmed by 3 bases and V by 3 bases; bases with no gene match: 3. Germline CDR1 and CDR2: GTSNPN and SVGIG (reference sequence). Sorted-subset replicate PCR reactions contained about 200 ng DNA, corresponding to around 30,000 T cell genomes. Measured with immunoSEQ multiplex PCR; TCRdb has only the in-frame clones, and not every one. The data contain about 2 million clones, approximately 94% of them singletons.

The sample was naive CD8+ T cells sorted from blood. The V call is TRBV30, the J call TRBJ1-1; 11 nucleotides match TRBD1. The receptor comes from a man aged 18 to 35 in good health. CDR3 in amino acids: CAWSGGQGDTEAFF. CDR3 in DNA: TGTGCCTGGAGCGGGGGACAGGGGGACACTGAAGCTTTCTTT.